Given below is one TCR beta chain in context. The table came from immunoSEQ multiplex PCR; TCRdb's copy has only in-frame clones and leaves some out. The sample yields roughly 68,000 clones, roughly 90% seen once. The record originates from a study of technical replicates of blood from several donors. This CDR3 spans 17 amino acids. The germline V gene has CDR1 SGHVS and CDR2 FQNEAQ. Trimming removed 4 bases at V and 7 bases at J, with 22 bases between. The origin of this receptor is a human donor in good health. Some clones in this sample may be carry-over from other donors' samples. Sequenced material: PBMCs. The rearrangement joins TRBV7-8 to TRBJ2-2; D possibly corresponds to TRBD2 (7 bases). The CDR3 is CASSSLWTREGDGELFF. In DNA form, the CDR3 reads TGTGCCAGCAGCTCTCTGTGGACTAGGGAGGGGGACGGGGAGCTGTTTTTT. Together with reference TRBV7-8 and TRBJ2-2, the CDR3 gives the full variable domain: GAGVSQSPRYKVAKRGQDVALRCDPISGHVSLFWYQQALGQGPEFLTYFQNEAQLDKSGLPSDRFFAERPEGSVSTLKIQRTQQEDSAVYLCASSSLWTREGDGELFFGEGSRLTVL.